Listed here is a single T cell receptor (beta chain). Researchers used about 3,500 ng of total RNA for each TCR library. The UMIs contained a 6-nucleotide sample barcode. They were added by template switching during cDNA synthesis. Amplification of TCRalpha and TCRbeta cDNA involved two nested PCRs that ran for 16 and 9 cycles. TCRdb re-called the 5' RACE reads; one entry per CDR3 protein, DNA not given. Its clone listing holds roughly 100,000 distinct CDR3 sequences. The record originates from a study of monozygotic twins with inflammatory bowel disease. Looked up from germline, CDR1 is MNHEY and CDR2 is SVGAGI. The CDR3 consists of 16 residues.

The sequence derives from a human donor with ulcerative colitis or Crohn's disease, or a healthy co-twin of an affected twin (not recorded which). The V gene is TRBV6-5, the J gene TRBJ2-2; TCRdb calls TRBD2, which cannot be checked without DNA. The material sequenced was blood. The CDR3 loop is CASSYGAGGFAGELFF.